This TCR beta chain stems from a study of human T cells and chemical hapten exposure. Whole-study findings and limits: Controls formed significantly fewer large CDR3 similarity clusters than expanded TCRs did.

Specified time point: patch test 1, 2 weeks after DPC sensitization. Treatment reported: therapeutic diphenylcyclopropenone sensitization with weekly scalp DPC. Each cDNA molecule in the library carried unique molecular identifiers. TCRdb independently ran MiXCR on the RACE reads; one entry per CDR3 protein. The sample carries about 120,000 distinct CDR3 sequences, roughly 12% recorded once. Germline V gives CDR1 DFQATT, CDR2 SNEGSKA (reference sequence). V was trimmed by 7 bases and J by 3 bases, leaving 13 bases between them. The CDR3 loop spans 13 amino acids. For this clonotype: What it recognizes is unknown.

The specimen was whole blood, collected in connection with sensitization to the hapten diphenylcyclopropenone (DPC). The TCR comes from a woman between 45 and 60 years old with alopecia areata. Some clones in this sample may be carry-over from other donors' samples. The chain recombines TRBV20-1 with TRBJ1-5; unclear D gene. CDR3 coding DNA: TGCAGTGGGGTCGGGCCCGCCAATCAGCCCCAGCATTTT. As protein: CSGVGPANQPQHF.